Given below is one T cell receptor (beta chain) in context. This sample was taken from a study of blood T cell repertoires in COVID-19. TCRdb's table, derived via immunoSEQ multiplex PCR, lists solely in-frame clones and lacks some. The sample lists around 100,000 clones, approximately 78% occurring once. In germline, CDR1 is KGHSH, CDR2 LQKENI. This CDR3 has 14 residues. The V and J ends lost 3 bases and 4 bases respectively, with 10 bases between them. The chain combines TRBV18 with TRBJ2-1; possibly TRBD2 for D (5 bases). Sequencing was carried out using peripheral blood. The TCR sequence derives from a man between 60 and 75 years old with active or convalescent COVID-19. The CDR3 is CASSPRTQYNEQFF. In DNA, the CDR3 is TGTGCCAGCTCACCCCGGACTCAATACAATGAGCAGTTCTTC.